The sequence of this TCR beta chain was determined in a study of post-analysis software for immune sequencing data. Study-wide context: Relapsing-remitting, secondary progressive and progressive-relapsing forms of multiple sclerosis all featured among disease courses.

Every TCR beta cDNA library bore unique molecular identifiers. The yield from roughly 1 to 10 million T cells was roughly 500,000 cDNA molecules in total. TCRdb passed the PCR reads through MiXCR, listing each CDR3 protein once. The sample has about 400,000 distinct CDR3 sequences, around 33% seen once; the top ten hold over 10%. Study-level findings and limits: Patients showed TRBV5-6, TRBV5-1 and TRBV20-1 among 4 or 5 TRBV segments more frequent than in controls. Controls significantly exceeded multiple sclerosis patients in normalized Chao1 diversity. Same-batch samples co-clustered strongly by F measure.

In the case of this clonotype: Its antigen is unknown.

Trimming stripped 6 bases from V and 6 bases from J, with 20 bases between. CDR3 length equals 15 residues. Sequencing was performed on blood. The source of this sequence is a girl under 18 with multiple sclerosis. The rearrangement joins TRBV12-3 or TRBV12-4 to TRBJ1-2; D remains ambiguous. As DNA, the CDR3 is TGTGCCAGCAGCCCCAATAAAGGCAGTTCGCATGGCTACACCTTC. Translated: CASSPNKGSSHGYTF.